The present entry profiles one TCR beta chain with its context. With V trimmed by 6 bases and J by 6 bases, 4 bases remained unmatched. CDR3 length equals 12 residues. This sample was included in a study of blood T cell repertoires in COVID-19. Assay: immunoSEQ multiplex PCR; the TCRdb copy retains only in-frame clones and omits some. Of more than 90,000 clones listed, around 81% are singletons. The receptor's source is a man aged 55 to 70 with acute or convalescent COVID-19. The rearrangement uses TRBV12-3 or TRBV12-4 and TRBJ1-2, with 7 bases fitting TRBD1. The specimen sequenced was peripheral blood. CDR3 bases: TGTGCCAGCAGGGACAGGTCGCATGGCTACACCTTC. Translated, it gives CASRDRSHGYTF.